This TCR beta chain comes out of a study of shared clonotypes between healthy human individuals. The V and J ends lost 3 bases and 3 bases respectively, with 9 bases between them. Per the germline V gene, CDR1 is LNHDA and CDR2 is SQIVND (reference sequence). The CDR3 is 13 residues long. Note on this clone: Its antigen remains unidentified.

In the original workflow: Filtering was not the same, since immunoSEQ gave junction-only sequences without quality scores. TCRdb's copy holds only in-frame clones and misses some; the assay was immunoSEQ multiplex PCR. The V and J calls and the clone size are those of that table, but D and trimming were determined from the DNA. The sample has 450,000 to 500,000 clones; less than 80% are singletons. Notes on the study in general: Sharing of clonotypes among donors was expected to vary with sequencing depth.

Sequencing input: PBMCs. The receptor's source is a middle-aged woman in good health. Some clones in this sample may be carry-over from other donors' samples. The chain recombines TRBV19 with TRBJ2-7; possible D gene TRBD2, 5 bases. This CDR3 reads CASSIGLHYEQYF. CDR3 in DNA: TGTGCCAGTAGTATTGGACTCCACTACGAGCAGTACTTC.